These 10 T cell receptor beta chains were all obtained from the same sample, sequenced in a study of cytomegalovirus exposure and HLA in healthy donors. Primers included in the PCR were 60 Vbeta and 13 Jbeta primers. TCRdb's copy holds only in-frame clones and misses some; the assay was immunoSEQ multiplex PCR. The table lists under 150,000 clones, around 72% of them singletons. The sample taken for sequencing was PBMCs. Receptor source: a man in his fifties or sixties in good health and CMV-seropositive.

This chain uses TRBV11-1 with TRBJ2-3, with TRBD2 identical over 7 bases. The CDR3 extends over 14 amino acids. V was pared by 2 bases and J by 7 bases, with 6 bases of the junction left unmatched. Germline V lookup: CDR1 SGHAT, CDR2 FQDESV (reference sequence). CDR3 sequence (DNA): TGTGCCAGCAGCTTACCGGGGGGTATGAATACGCAGTATTTT. It encodes CASSLPGGMNTQYF.

V is TRBV6-5 and J is TRBJ2-1, with D possibly matching TRBD1 (6 bases). Germline V gene sequence: CDR1 MNHEY, CDR2 SVGAGI. Trimming took off 2 bases at V and 9 bases at J, with 11 bases between the two ends. This CDR3 is built from 13 residues. CDR3 sequence: CASSYTGLGEQFF. The CDR3 DNA sequence: TGTGCCAGCAGTTACACAGGGCTGGGTGAGCAGTTCTTC.

V gene TRBV9 combines with J gene TRBJ1-3, with D tentatively TRBD1 (6 bases). This CDR3 has 16 residues. The V and J ends lost 3 bases and 0 bases respectively, with 13 bases between them. Germline CDR1 and CDR2: SGDLS and YYNGEE. The CDR3 region has the DNA TGTGCCAGCAGCGCCTCGGGACAAAACTCTGGAAACACCATATATTTT. It yields the protein CASSASGQNSGNTIYF. The whole variable domain, remainder taken from reference TRBV9 and TRBJ1-3, is DSGVTQTPKHLITATGQRVTLRCSPRSGDLSVYWYQQSLDQGLQFLIQYYNGEERAKGNILERFSAQQFPDLHSELNLSSLELGDSALYFCASSASGQNSGNTIYFGEGSWLTVV.

The V gene is TRBV7-8, the J gene TRBJ1-5, with D maybe TRBD1 (6 bases). The CDR3 totals 14 residues. Germline V lookup: CDR1 SGHVS, CDR2 FQNEAQ. The V gene lost 1 base and the J gene lost 5 bases, with 9 bases spanning the gap. The CDR3 reads CASSLVQGYQPQHF. The CDR3 DNA reads as TGTGCCAGCAGCTTAGTACAGGGTTATCAGCCCCAGCATTTT.

The chain combines TRBV5-1 with TRBJ1-4, with D tentatively TRBD1 (6 bases). The V gene lost 4 bases and the J gene lost 3 bases, with 10 bases spanning the gap. The CDR3 length is 14 residues. Germline V lookup: CDR1 SGHRS, CDR2 YFSETQ. CDR3 protein: CASSVQGANEKLFF. As DNA, the CDR3 is TGCGCCAGCAGCGTACAGGGTGCTAATGAAAAACTGTTTTTT.

This clone was picked up a small number of times. The chain recombines TRBV7-9 with TRBJ1-1; D unclear. This CDR3 contains 16 residues. From germline, CDR1 is SEHNR and CDR2 FQNEAQ (reference sequence). V lost 1 base to trimming and J lost 1 base, with 13 bases between them. The CDR3 sequence: CASSLVSEYWNTEAFF. CDR3 nucleotide sequence: TGTGCCAGCAGCTTAGTCAGCGAGTATTGGAACACTGAAGCTTTCTTT.

The rearrangement links TRBV27 to TRBJ2-7; a possible D gene is TRBD2 (5 bases). V lost 2 bases to trimming and J lost 0 bases, with 8 bases between them. There are 14 residues in the CDR3. The V gene's germline CDR1 is MNHEY and CDR2 SMNVEV (reference sequence). The CDR3 spells CASSLMGSSYEQYF. The CDR3 coding sequence is TGTGCCAGCAGTTTAATGGGGAGCTCCTACGAGCAGTACTTC.

The chain has TRBV10-3 and TRBJ2-1; TRBD2 is a possible D gene (5 bases). Germline CDR1 is ENHRY and CDR2 is SYGVKD. The CDR3 is made up of 16 amino acids. The V and J ends lost 6 bases and 9 bases respectively, with 24 bases between them. CDR3 sequence: CAIREGRTHLSGEQFF. The CDR3 coding sequence is TGTGCCATCAGGGAAGGTAGGACTCACCTATCCGGTGAGCAGTTCTTC.

The rearrangement uses TRBV4-1 and TRBJ1-4; D is perhaps TRBD1 (6 bases). Germline CDR1 reads MGHRA; CDR2 reads YSYEKL. V shed 1 base and J shed 3 bases, with 12 bases lying between them. This CDR3 is built from 16 residues. As DNA, the CDR3 is TGCGCCAGCAGCCAAGGATCAACAGGGCCTAATGAAAAACTGTTTTTT. Encoded protein: CASSQGSTGPNEKLFF.

The rearrangement joins TRBV7-9 to TRBJ1-2; the D gene is possibly TRBD1 (5 bases). V was cut by 7 bases and J by 8 bases, with 20 bases left in between. Germline V gives CDR1 SEHNR, CDR2 FQNEAQ (reference sequence). The CDR3 loop spans 14 amino acids. The CDR3 region is CASTTPGTKGGYTF. The DNA of the CDR3 is TGTGCCAGCACCACCCCGGGCACCAAGGGGGGCTACACCTTC.